Detailed here is one T cell receptor (beta chain). Time point meaning: pretreatment peripheral blood. The data are from a study of PD-L1 blockade in urothelial cancer. Across the study: Investigators checked blood 3 weeks (second dose) and 6 weeks after treatment start.

Some clones are missing from TCRdb's copy, which holds only in-frame ones; the method was immunoSEQ multiplex PCR. Of 70,000 to 85,000 clones in the sample, about nine tenths are singletons; the top ten hold approximately 5%. In germline, CDR1 is SGDLS, CDR2 YYNGEE. The CDR3 totals 16 residues. Trimming at V came to 0 bases and at J to 8 bases, leaving 9 bases not matched to a gene. This receptor was taken from a man between 65 and 85 years old with urothelial cancer. The sample consisted of PBMCs, taken around atezolizumab (anti-PD-L1) treatment. This chain links TRBV9 with TRBJ2-1, with 9 bases fitting TRBD2. In DNA form, the CDR3 reads TGTGCCAGCAGCGTAGCCGGGGCGGGAGGGCCCTATGAGCAGTTCTTC. As protein: CASSVAGAGGPYEQFF.